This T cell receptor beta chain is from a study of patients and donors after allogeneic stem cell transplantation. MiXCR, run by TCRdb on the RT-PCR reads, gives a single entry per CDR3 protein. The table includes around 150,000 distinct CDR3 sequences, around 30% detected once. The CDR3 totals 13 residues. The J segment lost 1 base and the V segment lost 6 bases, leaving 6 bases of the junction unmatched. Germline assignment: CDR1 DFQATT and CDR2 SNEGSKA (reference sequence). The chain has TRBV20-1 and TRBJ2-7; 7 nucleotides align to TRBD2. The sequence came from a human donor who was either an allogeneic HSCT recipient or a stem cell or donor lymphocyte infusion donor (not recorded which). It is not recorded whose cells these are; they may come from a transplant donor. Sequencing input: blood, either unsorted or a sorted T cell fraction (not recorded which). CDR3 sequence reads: CSAPAGDSYEQYF. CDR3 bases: TGCAGTGCCCCGGCGGGGGATTCCTACGAGCAGTACTTC.